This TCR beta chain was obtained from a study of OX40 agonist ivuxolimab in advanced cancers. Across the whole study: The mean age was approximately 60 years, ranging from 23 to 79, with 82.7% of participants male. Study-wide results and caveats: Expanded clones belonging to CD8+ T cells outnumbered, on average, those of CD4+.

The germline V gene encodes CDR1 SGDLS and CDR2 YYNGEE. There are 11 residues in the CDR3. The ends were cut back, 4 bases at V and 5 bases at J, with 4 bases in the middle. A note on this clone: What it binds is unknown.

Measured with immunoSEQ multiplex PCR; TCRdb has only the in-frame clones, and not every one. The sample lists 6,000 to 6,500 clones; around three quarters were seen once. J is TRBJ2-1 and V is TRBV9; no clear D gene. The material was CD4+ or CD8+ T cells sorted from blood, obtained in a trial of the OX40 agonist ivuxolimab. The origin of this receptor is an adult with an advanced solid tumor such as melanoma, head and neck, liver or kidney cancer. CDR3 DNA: TGTGCCAGCAGCCCGAACAATGAGCAGTTCTTC. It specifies CASSPNNEQFF.